This TCR beta chain was documented in a study of cytomegalovirus exposure and HLA in healthy donors. Study in general: As released early, the data held roughly 85 million unique TCRs from HLA-typed donors.

It was with 60 Vbeta and 13 Jbeta primers that the PCR ran. Data came from immunoSEQ multiplex PCR; TCRdb stores just in-frame clones and leaves some out. The table shows about 78,000 clones, with 80% occurring only once. The germline V and J ends were trimmed by 4 bases and 1 base, with 10 bases remaining between them. Per the germline V gene, CDR1 is SGHRS and CDR2 is YFSETQ. This CDR3 region has 14 residues. A note on this clone: The antigen is undetermined.

Findings of the study overall: A later analysis found most CMV-associated TCR beta chains apparently HLA-restricted.

Sequenced: PBMCs. The J gene is TRBJ2-3, the V gene TRBV5-1, with unresolved D. This receptor was identified in a woman aged 45-59 years in good health and CMV-seropositive. This chain's CDR3 is CASSPGVGTDTQYF. CDR3 bases: TGCGCCAGCAGCCCCGGAGTGGGCACAGATACGCAGTATTTT.